This T cell receptor (beta chain) is from a study of early T cells in non-severe SARS-CoV-2 infection. Many counts were recorded for this clonotype. The V gene lost 3 bases and the J gene lost 0 bases, with 12 bases spanning the gap. The CDR3 has 16 residues. Individual cDNA molecules were tagged with unique molecular identifiers, the study reported. Via MiXCR, TCRdb re-called the 5' RACE reads, giving one row per CDR3 protein. Here the sample spans around 82,000 distinct CDR3 sequences, roughly 14% being singletons. This clonotype was obtained from an adult who was a healthcare worker with PCR-confirmed SARS-CoV-2 infection or an uninfected control (not recorded which). The chain is built from TRBV6-7 and TRBJ1-5; unclear D gene. TRBV6-7 is known as an ORF, though its function is uncertain. The specimen was whole blood. This chain's CDR3 is CASSYGGLYSNQPQHF. In DNA, the CDR3 is TGTGCCAGCAGTTATGGAGGACTCTATAGCAATCAGCCCCAGCATTTT.